This entry is about one TCR beta chain. Its antigen is currently unknown. The CDR3 extends over 17 amino acids. Per the germline V gene, CDR1 is DFQATT and CDR2 is SNEGSKA (reference sequence). RNA transcripts served as the template for amplifying TCR beta CDR3 regions. A set of HTBI primers served as the primers for a first-round RT-PCR of the TCR CDR3. MiXCR, run by TCRdb on the multiplex PCR reads, gives a single entry per CDR3 protein. The sample carries about 660,000 distinct CDR3 sequences, nearly 45% recorded once. This entry comes from a study of T cells in Graves' hyperthyroidism and ophthalmopathy. The study, taken as a whole, reports: The majority of expanded thyroid clonotypes above 0.001 also appeared in blood.

The TCR originated in an adult man with Graves' disease, either hyperthyroidism or ophthalmopathy (not recorded which). The specimen was peripheral blood or thyroid tissue (not recorded which). The chain is built from TRBV20-1 and TRBJ2-5; TRBD2 agrees at 14 bases. CDR3 sequence: CRGATSGGDRYQETQYF. CDR3 coding DNA: TGCAGGGGGGCGACTAGCGGGGGGGACAGGTACCAAGAGACCCAGTACTTC.